Listed here are 26 T cell receptor beta chains from one sample, sequenced in a study of graft-versus-host responses after intestinal transplantation. For these TCRs, the target antigens are not known. TCRdb keeps only in-frame clones here, not all; method: immunoSEQ multiplex PCR. The sample has around 90,000 clones, about 95% seen once. Sequencing used unstimulated CD4+ T cells sorted from spleen or lymph node cells, obtained before transplant. These TCRs come from a human donor who was the organ donor for an intestinal transplant.

The chain uses TRBV6-5 and TRBJ2-7; D is uncertain. This CDR3 has 15 residues. V was cut by 6 bases and J by 2 bases, with 17 bases left in between. Germline CDR1 is MNHEY and CDR2 is SVGAGI. DNA for the CDR3: TGTGCCAGCAGCAAAGGGCTGGTCAGAACCTACGAGCAGTACTTC. This translates into CASSKGLVRTYEQYF.

This clone was observed a single time. The chain carries TRBV2 and TRBJ2-5; perhaps TRBD2 as D (6 bases). Germline-derived CDR1 and CDR2 are SNHLY and FYNNEI. This CDR3 spans 18 amino acids. Trimming left V 0 bases short and J 2 bases short, with 19 bases between. The CDR3 DNA sequence: TGTGCCAGCAGTGAAGCGCTTCTACACGGGGGTTTTCAAGAGACCCAGTACTTC. Its translation is CASSEALLHGGFQETQYF.

The chain recombines TRBV7-2 with TRBJ2-3, with 12 bases matching TRBD2. Germline CDR1 is SGHTA and CDR2 is FQGNSA. The CDR3 length is 16 residues. V dropped 3 bases and J dropped 2; count of bases not matched to a gene: 3. CDR3 loop: CASSFTSGGLTDTQYF. DNA of the CDR3: TGTGCCAGCAGCTTCACTAGCGGGGGGCTCACAGATACGCAGTATTTT.

This chain uses TRBV6-5 with TRBJ1-1; unclear D gene. Germline lookup yields CDR1 MNHEY and CDR2 SVGAGI. The CDR3 has 15 residues. The ends were cut back, 0 bases at V and 2 bases at J, with 10 bases in the middle. CDR3 residues: CASSYSISLNTEAFF. DNA for the CDR3: TGTGCCAGCAGTTACTCGATTAGTCTAAACACTGAAGCTTTCTTT.

This chain uses TRBV4-1 with TRBJ2-4; D unclear. V lost 5 bases, J lost 4 bases, and 15 bases lay in between. Germline assignment: CDR1 MGHRA and CDR2 YSYEKL. There are 15 residues in the CDR3. The CDR3 bases are TGCGCCAGCAGCGACAACGAAGCTATGAAAAACATTCAGTACTTC. Amino acids: CASSDNEAMKNIQYF.

The chain employs TRBV14 and TRBJ2-1; D is uncertain. The CDR3 has 15 amino acids. Germline loops: CDR1 SGHDN, CDR2 FVKESK. Trimming took 1 base from V and 8 from J, leaving 15 bases between them. The CDR3 DNA is TGTGCCAGCAGCCAAGTCCGCGGCGCGTTAGATGAGCAGTTCTTC. It yields the protein CASSQVRGALDEQFF.

This chain joins TRBV28 and TRBJ1-6; 8 bases are a match to TRBD1. CDR3 length equals 14 residues. CDR1 and CDR2 (germline): MDHEN, SYDVKM. The CDR3 DNA reads as TGTGCTTGTCAGGGGGCGGATGTCGATTCACCCCTCCACTTT. This translates into CACQGADVDSPLHF.

The CDR3 here is CASSLIPQGSGANVLTF. The CDR3 nucleotides are TGTGCCAGCAGCTTAATCCCTCAGGGCTCTGGGGCCAACGTCCTGACTTTC. J is TRBJ2-6 and V is TRBV7-3, with D possibly TRBD1 on 5 matching bases. The germline V and J ends were trimmed by 1 base and 0 bases, with 10 bases remaining between them. Germline-derived CDR1 and CDR2 are SGHTA and FQGTGA. This CDR3 region has 17 residues.

Comment on this clone: Because the CDR3 is missing its conserved closing phenylalanine or tryptophan, this is likely a read error. The chain combines TRBV19 with TRBJ1-2, with TRBD1 identical over 8 bases. Germline trimming cut 10 bases from V and 2 bases from J; bases unmatched to any gene: 9. Germline V gives CDR1 LNHDA, CDR2 SQIVND (reference sequence). The CDR3 is 14 residues long. CDR3 DNA sequence: TGTGCCACGGGACCCAGGGGGCCGAACTATGGCTACACCCTC. Translating it yields CATGPRGPNYGYTL.

The rearrangement uses TRBV11-3 and TRBJ2-3; D uncertain. The length of the CDR3 is 11 residues. V dropped 8 bases and J dropped 6 bases, with 9 bases sitting between them. CDR1 is SGHNT and CDR2 is YENEEA in the germline V gene. The CDR3 is CASARGDTQYF. The DNA of the CDR3 is TGTGCCAGCGCCCGTGGGGATACGCAGTATTTT. The full variable domain, with the rest looked up from reference TRBV11-3 and TRBJ2-3, is EAGVVQSPRYKIIEKKQPVAFWCNPISGHNTLYWYLQNLGQGPELLIRYENEEAVDDSQLPKDRFSAERLKGVDSTLKIQPAELGDSAVYLCASARGDTQYFGPGTRLTVL.

The chain is built from TRBV18 and TRBJ2-1; possible D gene TRBD1, 6 bases. V shed 4 bases and J shed 10 bases, with 20 bases lying between them. The CDR3 runs 15 residues. CDR1 KGHSH and CDR2 LQKENI come from the germline V gene. The CDR3 here is CASSLGTPALGEQFF. CDR3 bases: TGTGCCAGCTCACTCGGGACACCTGCGTTGGGGGAGCAGTTCTTC.

The chain carries TRBV27 and TRBJ2-7; D could derive from TRBD1 or TRBD2 (5 bases each). In germline, CDR1 is MNHEY, CDR2 SMNVEV (reference sequence). This CDR3 comprises 15 residues. Trimming removed 5 bases from V and 6 bases from J, with 20 bases in between. In nucleotides, the CDR3 is TGTGCCAGCAGTCCCACCCGAGGGGCTGGTCGCGAGCAGTACTTC. This translates into CASSPTRGAGREQYF.

This chain connects TRBV6-1 to TRBJ1-2, with TRBD1 matching over 7 bases. Germline V lookup: CDR1 MNHNS, CDR2 SASEGT. The CDR3 loop spans 14 amino acids. J gave up 7 bases and V 3 bases, and 8 bases lay outside the gene matches. The CDR3 DNA follows: TGTGCCAGCAGTGACCTAATAACAGGGGTTGGCTACACCTTC. The encoded protein is CASSDLITGVGYTF.

The V and J genes are TRBV6-1 and TRBJ2-4, with 9 nucleotides matching TRBD1. V shed 4 bases and J 2 bases; nucleotides not matched to a gene: 6. CDR1 and CDR2 from the germline V gene are MNHNS and SASEGT. The CDR3 spans 16 residues. The CDR3 nucleotides read TGTGCCAGCAGTGGTACAGGGGGCGGTACCAAAAACATTCAGTACTTC. Amino acids: CASSGTGGGTKNIQYF.

This clone showed up just a few times. V gene TRBV7-2 combines with J gene TRBJ2-3, with 12 bases aligning to TRBD2. CDR1 is SGHTA, CDR2 FQGNSA, per germline. V was pared by 2 bases and J by 4 bases, with 1 base of the junction left unmatched. The CDR3 is 15 amino acids. The CDR3 is CASSLLAGGPDTQYF. The CDR3 DNA sequence: TGTGCCAGCAGCTTACTAGCGGGGGGGCCAGATACGCAGTATTTT.

The V call is TRBV4-1, the J call TRBJ1-2; weak D call: TRBD1 (5 bases). Per the germline V gene, CDR1 is MGHRA and CDR2 is YSYEKL. V dropped 1 base and J dropped 6 bases, with 21 bases sitting between them. The CDR3 length is 17 residues. The CDR3 loop reads CASSQVAGRGLNDGYTF. The CDR3 nucleotides are TGCGCCAGCAGCCAAGTAGCGGGGCGGGGGTTAAACGATGGCTACACCTTC.

This chain uses TRBV10-3 with TRBJ2-2, with TRBD2 matching 13 bases. Germline loops: CDR1 ENHRY, CDR2 SYGVKD. Unmatched junction bases numbered 6, after V lost 10 bases and J lost 4 bases. The CDR3 length is 15 residues. In DNA, the CDR3 is TGTGCCAGCAAGGGACTAGCGGGAACCACCGGGGAGCTGTTTTTT. Amino acids: CASKGLAGTTGELFF.

The chain joins TRBV2 to TRBJ1-2, with D maybe TRBD1 (5 bases). The V end lost 5 bases, the J end lost 0 bases, and 25 bases lay between the germline ends. This CDR3 region has 19 residues. Germline V gene sequence: CDR1 SNHLY, CDR2 FYNNEI. As DNA, the CDR3 is TGTGCCAGCAGTACACAAACCGGGGGATACCGCCTCTCTAACTATGGCTACACCTTC. This encodes CASSTQTGGYRLSNYGYTF.

Remarks on this clone: The conserved closing phenylalanine or tryptophan is absent in this CDR3, likely reflecting a read error. The limits of the CDR3 on the DNA are not certain, so only TCRdb's listed CDR3 is given. The chain uses TRBV19 and TRBJ2-7; the DNA was not used to check the table's D call, TRBD1. CDR1 and CDR2 from the germline V gene are LNHDA and SQIVND (reference sequence). The CDR3 totals 8 residues, both ends included. This chain's CDR3 is CASSSCQG.

This clone was detected only once. The V and J genes are TRBV6-6 and TRBJ1-4; D might be TRBD1 (6 bases). From germline, CDR1 is MNHNY and CDR2 SVGAGI (reference sequence). The V end lost 6 bases, the J end lost 6 bases, and 14 bases lay between the germline ends. This CDR3 has 14 residues. This chain's CDR3 is CASRWTARDEKLFF. Here the CDR3 DNA reads TGTGCCAGCAGATGGACAGCGCGGGATGAAAAACTGTTTTTT.

There are a few counts of this clone. The CDR3 bases are TGTGCCAGCAGCCCGATACAGGGAAAAGCTTTCTTT. As protein: CASSPIQGKAFF. The chain carries TRBV7-9 and TRBJ1-1, with D possibly being TRBD1 (6 bases). The V and J ends lost 5 bases and 9 bases respectively, with 13 bases between them. This CDR3 region has 12 residues. Germline values: CDR1 SEHNR, CDR2 FQNEAQ (reference sequence).

V and J are TRBV29-1 and TRBJ2-3; 8 bases are shared with TRBD1. The CDR3 sequence is 13 residues long. V shed 7 bases, J shed 3 bases, and the junction held 6 bases outside the gene matches. Germline loops: CDR1 SQVTM, CDR2 ANQGSEA. The CDR3 sequence: CSERRDRTDTQYF. Here the CDR3 DNA reads TGCAGCGAACGCCGGGACAGGACAGATACGCAGTATTTT.

The chain employs TRBV7-2 and TRBJ2-7; 8 positions agree with TRBD2. Germline CDR1 SGHTA, CDR2 FQGNSA. The CDR3 contains 14 residues. J was trimmed by 0 bases and V by 2 bases; bases with no gene match: 0. CDR3 DNA: TGTGCCAGCAGCTTACTAGCGGGCTCCTACGAGCAGTACTTC. Protein product: CASSLLAGSYEQYF.

A remark on this clone: Sequence at one end of the junction differs from germline and may be a read error. The CDR3 nucleotides are TGTGTCAGCAGCCACCTGGGGACAGGGGCAAAGGATGGCTACACCTTC. Its protein product is CVSSHLGTGAKDGYTF. The chain combines TRBV4-2 with TRBJ1-2; 10 nucleotides agree with TRBD1. Germline V lookup: CDR1 LGHNA, CDR2 YNFKEQ. The CDR3 is 16 amino acids.

The DNA for the CDR3 is TGTGCCAGCAGTCAGAGTTATAGCAATCAGCCCCAGCATTTT. Its translation is CASSQSYSNQPQHF. V gene TRBV6-1 combines with J gene TRBJ1-5; no firm D call. V shed 5 bases and J shed 0 bases, with 8 bases lying between them. CDR1 and CDR2 (germline): MNHNS, SASEGT. The CDR3 spans 14 residues.

The chain combines TRBV4-3 with TRBJ1-2; D not certain. The V and J ends lost 0 bases and 3 bases respectively, with 8 bases between them. There are 14 residues in the CDR3. Germline-derived CDR1 and CDR2 are LGHNA and YSLEER. The CDR3 loop reads CASSQEPRYYGYTF. DNA of the CDR3: TGCGCCAGCAGCCAAGAACCCAGGTACTATGGCTACACCTTC.